This T cell receptor beta chain stems from a study of T cell responses to AZD1222 COVID-19 vaccine. Overall study results and limits: Baseline testing showed seropositivity in only a handful of AZD1222 recipients.

Using immunoSEQ multiplex PCR, the repertoire was profiled, and TCRdb retains in-frame clones only, with some absent. This sample has 100,000 to 120,000 clones, with 85% to 90% found just once. V gave up 5 bases and J gave up 0 bases, with 13 bases separating them. The CDR3 has 15 amino acids. Germline-derived CDR1 and CDR2 are MDHEN and SYDVKM. On this clone: Its target is unknown.

The clonotype originates from an adult in good health. The source was peripheral blood, collected on day 0 of AZD1222 vaccination. The chain links TRBV28 to TRBJ1-1, with D possibly TRBD1 on 6 matching bases. CDR3 nucleotides: TGTGCCAGCAGTCCACGAGGGGGGATGAACACTGAAGCTTTCTTT. Translated: CASSPRGGMNTEAFF.